One and the same sample provided the 8 T cell receptor beta chains below, sequenced in a study of cytomegalovirus exposure and HLA in healthy donors. Primers included in the PCR were 60 Vbeta and 13 Jbeta primers. TCRdb keeps only in-frame clones here, not all; method: immunoSEQ multiplex PCR. The sample has roughly 100,000 clones; roughly 80% are singletons. The source material was PBMCs. Receptors originate from a male donor in good health and CMV-seropositive.

The rearrangement uses TRBV7-8 and TRBJ2-7; 7 nucleotides line up with TRBD2. CDR1 and CDR2 (germline): SGHVS, FQNEAQ. The junction had 6 bases not matched to a gene; V was cut back by 2 bases and J by 2 bases. The CDR3 runs to 15 residues. DNA for the CDR3: TGTGCCAGCAGCTTATCGGCAGGGACTACCTACGAGCAGTACTTC. Translated, it gives CASSLSAGTTYEQYF.

This sequence joins TRBV13 and TRBJ2-7; a weak D match, TRBD1 (6 bases). The germline V gene has CDR1 PRHDT and CDR2 FYEKMQ (reference sequence). The CDR3 length is 14 residues. The V gene lost 4 bases and the J gene lost 0 bases, with 10 bases spanning the gap. This CDR3 is CASSSPTGSYEQYF. The DNA of the CDR3 is TGTGCCAGCAGCTCCCCGACAGGCTCCTACGAGCAGTACTTC.

In nucleotides, the CDR3 is TGTGCCAGCAGTTTGGGCTTGCGGGCTAGCTCCTACAATGAGCAGTTCTTC. Translation gives CASSLGLRASSYNEQFF. V usage is TRBV27 and J usage is TRBJ2-1; D is possibly TRBD2 (5 bases). Germline V gene sequence: CDR1 MNHEY, CDR2 SMNVEV (reference sequence). The CDR3 spans 17 residues. With 3 bases removed from V and 0 bases from J, the gap between germline ends came to 15 bases.

This clone was seen just once. The chain has TRBV2 and TRBJ2-2; D is unresolved. CDR1 is SNHLY, CDR2 FYNNEI, per germline. V lost 4 bases, J lost 7 bases, and 10 bases lay in between. The CDR3 runs to 13 residues. CDR3 sequence: CASSGGNGGELFF. For the CDR3, the DNA is TGTGCCAGCAGTGGAGGCAACGGCGGGGAGCTGTTTTTT.

Notes on this clone: The sample carries other DNA sequences with the same CDR3. The chain recombines TRBV7-2 with TRBJ2-2, with 10 bases fitting TRBD2. Germline CDR1 SGHTA, CDR2 FQGNSA. This CDR3 is 15 amino acids long. The junction had 6 bases not matched to a gene; V was cut back by 5 bases and J by 6 bases. CDR3 bases: TGTGCCAGCAGCCCCGGTCTAGCGGGAGCCGGGGAGCTGTTTTTT. Residues: CASSPGLAGAGELFF.

This clone was detected once. This CDR3 is CASSYSTQGGKQYF. CDR3 nucleotide sequence: TGTGCCAGCAGTTACTCTACACAGGGGGGAAAGCAGTACTTC. V and J are TRBV6-6 and TRBJ2-7, with TRBD1 matching 8 bases. CDR3 length equals 14 residues. V gave up 0 bases and J gave up 8 bases; unmatched junction bases: 6. Germline V CDR1 and CDR2: MNHNY, SVGAGI (reference sequence).

The V gene is TRBV5-4, the J gene TRBJ2-3, with TRBD2 matching over 11 bases. J lost 5 bases, V lost 7 bases, and 9 bases had no gene match. The length of the CDR3 is 15 residues. Germline-derived CDR1 and CDR2 are SGHNT and YYREEE (reference sequence). The CDR3 sequence: CASGLAGGPIDTQYF. The CDR3 bases are TGTGCCAGCGGTCTAGCGGGAGGCCCCATAGATACGCAGTATTTT.

In its sample, this clone was seen a few times. The chain links TRBV25-1 to TRBJ2-7, with a possible D match to TRBD2 (7 bases). Trimming took off 4 bases at V and 6 bases at J, with 22 bases between the two ends. The CDR3 contains 16 residues. The V gene's germline CDR1 is MGHDK and CDR2 SYGVNS. The CDR3 bases are TGTGCCAGCAGTGGTGTCCCTGGCAGGGAGGGGGGCGAGCAGTACTTC. Translation gives CASSGVPGREGGEQYF.